These T cell receptor beta chains were read from a single sample in a study of cytomegalovirus exposure and HLA in healthy donors. Sequencing was performed with immunoSEQ multiplex PCR; in TCRdb, only in-frame clones are kept and a portion is missing. The repertoire holds approximately 160,000 clones, 85% to 90% seen once, with 4.5% to 7% in the top ten. Sequencing was performed on PBMCs. Receptors were obtained from a woman aged 30 to 39 in good health and CMV-seronegative. The CDR3 runs from the conserved cysteine through the conserved F or W. The order of the fields is V gene, D gene, J gene, clone size, CDR3 DNA, CDR3 protein. D genes are given only for firm matches. Size is stated for part of the rows, as once, few or many counts, or as a class when the clone is expanded.

TRBV18	NA	TRBJ2-7	NA	TGTGCCAGCTCACCTTCACAACGGAACTACGAGCAGTACTTC	CASSPSQRNYEQYF
TRBV2	NA	TRBJ1-1	NA	TGTGCCAGTAGAGTAGGACAGAACACTGAAGCTTTCTTT	CASRVGQNTEAFF
TRBV5-1	TRBD1	TRBJ2-1	NA	TGCGCCAGCAGGTCGGCTGGGACAGGGGTCAATTCCTACAATGAGCAGTTCTTC	CASRSAGTGVNSYNEQFF
TRBV7-2	NA	TRBJ1-3	NA	TGTGCCAGCAGCTTATCGGCAGACTTTGGAAACACCATATATTTT	CASSLSADFGNTIYF
TRBV6-5	TRBD2	TRBJ2-3	NA	TGTGCCAGCAGTCTAGCGGTTAGCACAGATACGCAGTATTTT	CASSLAVSTDTQYF
TRBV28	NA	TRBJ1-4	NA	TGTGCCAGCAGTTTAACAGGGACCTTTAATGAAAAACTGTTTTTT	CASSLTGTFNEKLFF
TRBV19	NA	TRBJ2-4	NA	TGTGCCAGTAAAGGGACGGCAAACATTCAGTACTTC	CASKGTANIQYF
TRBV4-1	TRBD1	TRBJ2-7	NA	TGCGCCAGCAGCCAAGATGTTGCGGGACAGGGCTACGAGCAGTACTTC	CASSQDVAGQGYEQYF
TRBV6-1	NA	TRBJ2-5	NA	TGTGCCAGCAGTCGGGACTCCCAAGAGACCCAGTACTTC	CASSRDSQETQYF
TRBV15	NA	TRBJ1-3	few	TGTGCCACCAGCAGAGAGGGCAGGGACGGAAACACCATATATTTT	CATSREGRDGNTIYF
TRBV5-6	NA	TRBJ2-2	NA	TGTGCCAGCAGCTGGGATCTGACCGGGGAGCTGTTTTTT	CASSWDLTGELFF
TRBV6-5	TRBD1	TRBJ2-7	NA	TGTGCCAGCAGCCTCGGGACAGGAGCCTACGAGCAGTACTTC	CASSLGTGAYEQYF
TRBV5-1	NA	TRBJ2-7	NA	TGCGCCAGCAGCGGAGATCCCAACCGACCCTACGAGCAGTACTTC	CASSGDPNRPYEQYF
TRBV18	NA	TRBJ1-4	NA	TGTGCCAGCTCACCCCAGGAACCAGCAACTAATGAAAAACTGTTTTTT	CASSPQEPATNEKLFF
TRBV6-5	NA	TRBJ1-6	NA	TGTGCCAGCAGCTGGACCGGGGATGTGTCACCCCTCCACTTT	CASSWTGDVSPLHF
TRBV4-3	NA	TRBJ1-6	NA	TGCGCCAGCCGCGTGTATATCGGGGCGGACCAACCCCTCCACTTT	CASRVYIGADQPLHF
TRBV7-9	TRBD1	TRBJ2-2	once	TGTGCCAGCAGCCCGACAGGGTATATGTCCGGGGAGCTGTTTTTT	CASSPTGYMSGELFF